The present TCR beta chain was sequenced within a study of control samples from healthy donors and cancer patients. Clones were read by immunoSEQ multiplex PCR, and TCRdb kept only the in-frame ones, dropping some. The sample has 150,000 to 200,000 clones, 90% seen once; the top ten hold 1.4%. The CDR3 extends over 14 amino acids. With 4 bases removed from V and 4 bases from J, the gap between germline ends came to 14 bases. The germline V gene encodes CDR1 MGHRA and CDR2 YSYEKL. This TCR came from a woman in her 50s in good health. Sequencing input: blood. V and J are TRBV4-1 and TRBJ2-7; D is unresolved. Here the CDR3 reads CASSPTPRPYEQYF. CDR3 nucleotides: TGCGCCAGCAGCCCTACCCCACGTCCGTACGAGCAGTACTTC.